This entry lists 21 T cell receptor beta chains sequenced from one sample in a study of blood T cell repertoires in COVID-19. Sequencing used immunoSEQ multiplex PCR; TCRdb keeps in-frame clones, though not all of them. The sample carries 150,000 to 200,000 clones, around 82% recorded once. Input material: peripheral blood. The receptors were gathered from a man in his sixties with active or convalescent COVID-19.

The genes are TRBV10-3 and TRBJ2-7; TRBD1 aligns across 8 bases. The CDR3 has 14 amino acids. Germline V gene sequence: CDR1 ENHRY, CDR2 SYGVKD. J was trimmed by 6 bases and V by 9 bases; bases with no gene match: 13. This CDR3 reads CAMADRGEVVEQYF. In DNA, the CDR3 is TGTGCCATGGCCGACAGGGGAGAAGTCGTCGAGCAGTACTTC.

The gene calls are TRBV6-6 and TRBJ2-2; maybe TRBD2 (5 bases). CDR1 is MNHNY, CDR2 SVGAGI, per germline (reference sequence). This CDR3 is built from 16 residues. The germline V and J ends were trimmed by 2 bases and 4 bases, with 14 bases remaining between them. CDR3 sequence: CASSYRGMGSTGELFF. The CDR3 bases are TGTGCCAGCAGTTACAGAGGGATGGGAAGCACCGGGGAGCTGTTTTTT.

Remarks on this clone: The germline gene is not matched at one end of the junction; a read error may be the cause. V gene TRBV7-7 combines with J gene TRBJ2-3; 12 bases line up with TRBD2. Germline CDR1 and CDR2: SSHAT and FNYEAQ (reference sequence). The length of the CDR3 is 16 residues. CDR3 DNA sequence: TGTGCTAGCAGTTTGGGACTAGCGGGCTCCACAGATACGCAGTATTTT. This sequence encodes CASSLGLAGSTDTQYF. Full variable domain (remainder filled in from reference TRBV7-7 and TRBJ2-3): GAGVSQSPRYKVTKRGQDVTLRCDPISSHATLYWYQQALGQGPEFLTYFNYEAQPDKSGLPSDRFSAERPEGSISTLTIQRTEQRDSAMYRCASSLGLAGSTDTQYFGPGTRLTVL.

This rearrangement joins TRBV5-1 to TRBJ2-7; weak D call: TRBD2 (6 bases). Germline loops: CDR1 SGHRS, CDR2 YFSETQ. The CDR3 covers 14 residues. V was shortened by 1 base and J by 2 bases, with 10 bases between the two germline ends. DNA for the CDR3: TGCGCCAGCAGCTTGTCTAGCGCAACCTACGAGCAGTACTTC. Its protein product is CASSLSSATYEQYF.

The chain joins TRBV18 to TRBJ1-1; D is possibly TRBD1 (6 bases). Germline V CDR1 and CDR2: KGHSH, LQKENI. V was clipped by 1 base and J by 1 base, with 10 bases between them. CDR3 length: 15 amino acids. The CDR3 DNA sequence: TGTGCCAGCTCACCACAAAGGGGGGGGAACACTGAAGCTTTCTTT. Protein product: CASSPQRGGNTEAFF.

The gene calls are TRBV7-2 and TRBJ2-1, with TRBD2 identical over 8 bases. The CDR3 is 14 amino acids. CDR1 and CDR2 (germline): SGHTA, FQGNSA. Germline trimming cut 1 base from V and 9 bases from J; bases unmatched to any gene: 5. Written as DNA, the CDR3 is TGTGCCAGCAGCTTAGGACGGGGGGGCGCTGAGCAGTTCTTC. This encodes CASSLGRGGAEQFF.

The rearrangement links TRBV19 to TRBJ2-2; TRBD1 matches 7 bases. Trimming took 5 bases from V and 1 from J; bases not matched to a gene: 4. CDR1 and CDR2 (germline): LNHDA, SQIVND (reference sequence). This CDR3 contains 15 residues. The CDR3 reads CASSSRTGNTGELFF. CDR3 sequence (DNA): TGTGCCAGTAGTTCTCGGACAGGGAACACCGGGGAGCTGTTTTTT.

The V gene is TRBV18, the J gene TRBJ1-6; D ambiguous. This CDR3 is 15 amino acids long. V shed 4 bases and J shed 10 bases, with 17 bases lying between them. Germline CDR1 and CDR2: KGHSH and LQKENI. The CDR3 is CASSQESLGRSPLHF. Written as DNA, the CDR3 is TGTGCCAGCTCACAAGAAAGCCTGGGGAGGTCACCCCTCCACTTT.

V usage is TRBV10-3 and J usage is TRBJ2-3; weak D call: TRBD2 (5 bases). Germline V lookup: CDR1 ENHRY, CDR2 SYGVKD. This CDR3 comprises 16 residues. Trimming shortened V by 2 bases and J by 1 base, and 13 bases separated the two germline ends. CDR3 protein: CAISEVEVVGTDTQYF. Here the CDR3 DNA reads TGTGCCATCAGTGAGGTGGAGGTGGTTGGCACAGATACGCAGTATTTT.

This clone was found once. This chain links TRBV9 with TRBJ1-4; 7 bases fit TRBD1. This CDR3 contains 14 residues. From germline, CDR1 is SGDLS and CDR2 YYNGEE. Germline trimming cut 0 bases from V and 13 bases from J; bases unmatched to any gene: 9. This CDR3 reads CASSVEGQSKVLFF. CDR3 sequence (DNA): TGTGCCAGCAGCGTAGAGGGACAGAGCAAGGTACTGTTTTTT.

CDR3 nucleotides: TGTGCCACGACCCCACAGGGGGCTAGTCAGCCCCAGCATTTT. This translates into CATTPQGASQPQHF. The rearrangement links TRBV10-3 to TRBJ1-5; 9 nucleotides match TRBD1. The germline CDR1 and CDR2 sequences are ENHRY and SYGVKD. The CDR3 length is 14 residues. V was clipped by 10 bases and J by 6 bases; unmatched bases: 10.

The rearrangement links TRBV3-1 (or the pseudogene TRBV3-2) to TRBJ2-7; no clear D. CDR1 is LGHDT, CDR2 YNNKEL, per germline (reference sequence). The V end was cut by 0 bases, the J end by 3 bases, with 15 bases between. The CDR3 length is 16 residues. CDR3 sequence (DNA): TGTGCCAGCAGCCAAGAAGGATGGCAGGCGAGCTACGAGCAGTACTTC. It codes for CASSQEGWQASYEQYF.

J is TRBJ2-7 and V is TRBV3-1 (or the pseudogene TRBV3-2); 7 bases are a match to TRBD1. Looked up from germline, CDR1 is LGHDT and CDR2 is YNNKEL (reference sequence). This CDR3 has 12 amino acids. J gave up 3 bases and V 6 bases, and 2 bases lay outside the gene matches. CDR3 coding DNA: TGTGCCAGCAGGACAGGGAGCTACGAGCAGTACTTC. Protein product: CASRTGSYEQYF.

This clone was counted once. The J gene is TRBJ1-2, the V gene TRBV5-1, with a possible D match to TRBD1 (5 bases). CDR3 length equals 15 residues. Between the trimmed V and J ends, which lost 0 bases and 8 bases, there was a span of 17 bases. The germline V gene encodes CDR1 SGHRS and CDR2 YFSETQ. The CDR3 loop is CASSLEGREGGGYTF. The CDR3 coding sequence is TGCGCCAGCAGCTTGGAGGGGAGGGAGGGAGGAGGCTACACCTTC.

The V call is TRBV4-1, the J call TRBJ1-2; TRBD1 matches 10 bases. Trimming took 4 bases from V and 4 from J; bases not matched to a gene: 6. CDR3 length: 15 amino acids. Germline V CDR1 and CDR2: MGHRA, YSYEKL. CDR3 protein: CASSPGQGPSYGYTF. The DNA for the CDR3 is TGCGCCAGCAGCCCGGGACAGGGGCCTTCCTATGGCTACACCTTC.

The genes are TRBV4-2 and TRBJ1-3; D gene unclear. Trimming cost V 0 bases and J 0 bases, with 9 bases left between them. Germline-derived CDR1 and CDR2 are LGHNA and YNFKEQ. The CDR3 runs to 16 residues. In nucleotides, the CDR3 is TGTGCCAGCAGCCAAGATCGACTGACCTCTGGAAACACCATATATTTT. Its protein is CASSQDRLTSGNTIYF.

The rearrangement uses TRBV12-3 or TRBV12-4 and TRBJ2-3, with unresolved D. This CDR3 has 13 amino acids. Trimming pared 7 bases from V and 2 bases from J, leaving 10 bases between. The DNA of the CDR3 is TGTGCCAGCACCCGGAGCCTCACAGATACGCAGTATTTT. Protein sequence: CASTRSLTDTQYF.

The chain employs TRBV5-1 and TRBJ1-4, with D hard to call. Trimming left V 0 bases short and J 0 bases short, with 9 bases between. Germline V gene data show CDR1 as SGHRS and CDR2 as YFSETQ. This CDR3 region has 16 residues. The CDR3 DNA reads TGCGCCAGCAGCTTGGGGCAGGTTGCAACTAATGAAAAACTGTTTTTT. As protein: CASSLGQVATNEKLFF.

The V gene is TRBV28, the J gene TRBJ2-7; 7 nucleotides match TRBD2. Germline V gene data show CDR1 as MDHEN and CDR2 as SYDVKM. The V segment lost 4 bases and the J segment 0 bases; nucleotides outside the gene matches: 6. The CDR3 is 15 residues long. As DNA, the CDR3 is TGTGCCAGCAGTTCCGCTAGCGGTAGCTCCTACGAGCAGTACTTC. Translating it yields CASSSASGSSYEQYF.

V and J are TRBV28 and TRBJ2-2; 11 nucleotides align to TRBD1. The CDR3 extends over 16 amino acids. Unmatched junction bases numbered 1, after V lost 4 bases and J lost 0 bases. The germline CDR1 and CDR2 sequences are MDHEN and SYDVKM. The CDR3, as DNA: TGTGCCAGCAGTTCGGGACAGGGGGCGAACACCGGGGAGCTGTTTTTT. It yields the protein CASSSGQGANTGELFF.

The chain has TRBV10-3 and TRBJ2-1; 7 bases are shared with TRBD2. The CDR3 is made up of 12 amino acids. CDR1 is ENHRY and CDR2 is SYGVKD in the germline V gene. With 3 bases clipped from V and 7 bases from J, the junction kept 0 bases outside the gene matches. This chain's CDR3 is CAISDGGNEQFF. Written as DNA, the CDR3 is TGTGCCATCAGTGACGGGGGGAATGAGCAGTTCTTC.